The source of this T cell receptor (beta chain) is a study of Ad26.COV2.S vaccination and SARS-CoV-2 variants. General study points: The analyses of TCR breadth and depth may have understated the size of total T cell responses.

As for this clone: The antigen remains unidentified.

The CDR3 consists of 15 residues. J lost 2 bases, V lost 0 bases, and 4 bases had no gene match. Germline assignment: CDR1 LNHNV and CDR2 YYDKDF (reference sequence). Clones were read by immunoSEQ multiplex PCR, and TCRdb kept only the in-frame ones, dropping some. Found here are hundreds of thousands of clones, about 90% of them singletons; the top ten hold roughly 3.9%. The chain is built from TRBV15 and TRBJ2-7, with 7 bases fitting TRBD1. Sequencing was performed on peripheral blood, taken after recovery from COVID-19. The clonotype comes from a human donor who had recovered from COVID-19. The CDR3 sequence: CATSRDRRGTYEQYF. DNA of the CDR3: TGTGCCACCAGCAGAGATCGCAGGGGGACCTACGAGCAGTACTTC.